This TCR beta chain was obtained from a study of cytomegalovirus exposure and HLA in healthy donors. Germline V gene lookup returns CDR1 MRHNA and CDR2 SNTAGT. The CDR3 covers 16 residues. V shed 2 bases and J 7 bases; nucleotides not matched to a gene: 8. The PCR ran on 60 Vbeta and 13 Jbeta primers. Method: immunoSEQ multiplex PCR; TCRdb's copy keeps in-frame clones and lacks some. The sample has approximately 160,000 clones, roughly 84% seen once. This receptor was taken from a boy aged 2-15 years in good health and CMV-seronegative. The V call is TRBV6-4, the J call TRBJ2-1; TRBD2 matches 10 bases. Material: PBMCs. CDR3 region: CASSDGGFSGRNEQFF. The CDR3, as DNA: TGTGCCAGCAGTGACGGCGGTTTTAGCGGGAGGAATGAGCAGTTCTTC.